Listed here are 15 T cell receptor beta chains from one sample, sequenced in a study of T cell repertoires in cytomegalovirus infection. In TCRdb, the reads were re-called with MiXCR into one record per CDR3 protein. Among some 500,000 distinct CDR3 sequences listed, roughly 42% were seen once. These receptors' targets are unknown. The source was cultured PBMCs, collected from culture after CMV antigen stimulation. All receptors derive from a human donor in good health (CMV status not recorded). Some clones in this sample may be carry-over from other donors' samples.

The chain combines TRBV7-2 with TRBJ2-2; TRBD1 aligns across 7 bases. The CDR3 is 14 amino acids. Germline V gene sequence: CDR1 SGHTA, CDR2 FQGNSA. Trimming at V came to 5 bases and at J to 9 bases, leaving 9 bases not matched to a gene. The CDR3 DNA sequence: TGTGCCAGCAGCGCCGGGACAGCGTTCTGGGAGCTGTTTTTT. Protein: CASSAGTAFWELFF.

This clonotype was counted a few times. The chain has TRBV11-2 and TRBJ2-7; D is perhaps TRBD1 or TRBD2 (7 bases each). Deletions cut 1 base from V and 5 bases from J, with 18 bases between. Germline V gene sequence: CDR1 SGHAT, CDR2 FQNNGV. The CDR3 totals 16 residues. The CDR3 sequence is CASSLAGGQFLDEQYF. In DNA, the CDR3 is TGTGCCAGCAGCTTAGCGGGGGGACAGTTCCTTGACGAGCAGTACTTC.

This chain links TRBV2 with TRBJ2-1; 8 bases are a match to TRBD2. Germline V gene data show CDR1 as SNHLY and CDR2 as FYNNEI. CDR3 size: 13 residues. V dropped 8 bases and J dropped 7; count of bases not matched to a gene: 7. Written as DNA, the CDR3 is TGTGCCAGCTTGGGGGAGCGGGGGAATGAGCAGTTCTTC. Protein: CASLGERGNEQFF. Full variable domain (missing parts from reference TRBV2 and TRBJ2-1): EPEVTQTPSHQVTQMGQEVILRCVPISNHLYFYWYRQILGQKVEFLVSFYNNEISEKSEIFDDQFSVERPDGSNFTLKIRSTKLEDSAMYFCASLGERGNEQFFGPGTRLTVL.

This clonotype was observed a few times. The chain couples TRBV6-2 or TRBV6-3 to TRBJ1-1, with D tentatively TRBD1 (5 bases). Germline V gene data show CDR1 as MNHEY and CDR2 as SVGEGT. This CDR3 spans 16 amino acids. V shed 2 bases and J shed 4 bases, with 17 bases lying between them. The CDR3 loop reads CASSYRIGDSSTEAFF. The CDR3 nucleotides read TGTGCCAGCAGTTACAGAATTGGGGACTCGTCCACTGAAGCTTTCTTT.

This clonotype showed up many times. The V call is TRBV7-2, the J call TRBJ2-7; perhaps TRBD2 as D (7 bases). The CDR3 is 15 amino acids. The germline V gene has CDR1 SGHTA and CDR2 FQGNSA. V was cut by 5 bases and J by 3 bases, with 17 bases left in between. CDR3 sequence: CASSPVSGGSYEQYF. CDR3 nucleotide sequence: TGTGCCAGCAGCCCCGTCTCGGGGGGCAGCTACGAGCAGTACTTC.

This sequence joins TRBV20-1 and TRBJ1-3, with a weak D call TRBD1 (6 bases). Germline values: CDR1 DFQATT, CDR2 SNEGSKA (reference sequence). Trimming took off 6 bases at V and 0 bases at J, with 12 bases between the two ends. This CDR3 has 14 residues. CDR3 sequence: CSASRDTSGNTIYF. The CDR3, as DNA: TGCAGTGCAAGCCGGGACACCTCTGGAAACACCATATATTTT.

This clonotype was seen a few times. The rearrangement links TRBV7-2 to TRBJ2-5; the match to TRBD2 covers 7 bases. The germline V gene has CDR1 SGHTA and CDR2 FQGNSA. V was pared by 5 bases and J by 0 bases, with 6 bases of the junction left unmatched. The CDR3 is 15 residues long. The CDR3 nucleotides are TGTGCCAGCAGCAGGACTAGGCCTTACCAAGAGACCCAGTACTTC. Translation: CASSRTRPYQETQYF. Using reference TRBV7-2 and TRBJ2-5 for the parts outside the CDR3, the full variable domain is GAGVSQSPSNKVTEKGKDVELRCDPISGHTALYWYRQSLGQGLEFLIYFQGNSAPDKSGLPSDRFSAERTGGSVSTLTIQRTQQEDSAVYLCASSRTRPYQETQYFGPGTRLLVL.

The genes are TRBV7-6 and TRBJ2-1; 9 nucleotides match TRBD2. The trim removed 3 bases at V and 3 bases at J, leaving 6 bases unmatched. The CDR3 extends over 16 amino acids. Germline loops: CDR1 SGHVS, CDR2 FNYEAQ. CDR3 protein: CASSFGGRGDYNEQFF. CDR3 coding DNA: TGTGCCAGCAGCTTTGGCGGGAGGGGGGACTACAATGAGCAGTTCTTC.

In DNA form, the CDR3 reads TGCAGTGCTATACGGTCTGCCGGAAACACCATATATTTT. Translation gives CSAIRSAGNTIYF. J is TRBJ1-3 and V is TRBV20-1, with D hard to call. Germline V CDR1 and CDR2: DFQATT, SNEGSKA (reference sequence). This CDR3 contains 13 residues. The V end lost 4 bases, the J end lost 4 bases, and 11 bases lay between the germline ends.

This rearrangement joins TRBV2 to TRBJ1-6; D not certain. The CDR3 is made up of 13 amino acids. CDR1 and CDR2 (germline): SNHLY, FYNNEI. V was shortened by 4 bases and J by 10 bases, with 11 bases between the two germline ends. The CDR3 loop reads CASSVGLGSPLHF. The CDR3 DNA sequence: TGTGCCAGCAGTGTGGGGTTGGGGTCACCCCTCCACTTT.

The rearrangement joins TRBV5-4 to TRBJ1-1; D is uncertain. V gave up 4 bases and J gave up 7 bases, with 14 bases separating them. Germline CDR1 and CDR2: SGHNT and YYREEE (reference sequence). The CDR3 spans 13 residues. Here the CDR3 reads CASSIDAGVEAFF. CDR3 bases: TGTGCCAGCAGCATAGACGCCGGAGTTGAAGCTTTCTTT.

Points on this clonotype: A read error may produce the germline difference seen at one junction end. J is TRBJ1-1 and V is TRBV4-1, with D tentatively TRBD1 (5 bases). The CDR3 spans 15 residues. The germline V gene has CDR1 MGHRA and CDR2 YSYEKL. The CDR3 region has the DNA TGTGCCAGCAGCCAAGGGGAGGCAAGTAACACTGAAGCTTTCTTT. It translates to CASSQGEASNTEAFF.

The V gene is TRBV12-3 or TRBV12-4, the J gene TRBJ2-3; D might be TRBD1 or TRBD2, each matching 5 bases. CDR3 size: 15 residues. The V gene lost 3 bases and the J gene lost 5 bases, with 15 bases spanning the gap. The CDR3 DNA reads as TGTGCCAGCAGTTTCTGGGGGTTAGATAGAGATACGCAGTATTTT. The encoded protein is CASSFWGLDRDTQYF.

The chain uses TRBV7-2 and TRBJ2-5; possibly TRBD1 or TRBD2 for D (5 bases each). Trimming removed 7 bases at V and 5 bases at J, with 20 bases between. Germline assignment: CDR1 SGHTA and CDR2 FQGNSA. CDR3 length: 15 residues. For the CDR3, the DNA is TGTGCCAGCACTCCCCGCCCTAGCTGGGGGGAGACCCAGTACTTC. Amino acids: CASTPRPSWGETQYF.

The genes are TRBV5-6 and TRBJ2-5; 7 nucleotides line up with TRBD1. The germline CDR1 and CDR2 sequences are SGHDT and YYEEEE. Losses at the gene ends were 2 bases for V and 0 bases for J; bases not matched to a gene: 7. This CDR3 has 16 amino acids. CDR3 coding DNA: TGTGCCAGCAGCTTAGGCCCGACAGGGCACCAAGAGACCCAGTACTTC. Residues: CASSLGPTGHQETQYF.